This T cell receptor beta chain was sequenced for a study of shared clonotypes between healthy human individuals. Note on this clone: This may be a read error: a much more frequent sequence differs by one nucleotide.

Using immunoSEQ multiplex PCR, the repertoire was profiled, and TCRdb retains in-frame clones only, with some absent. Here the sample spans approximately 340,000 clones, around 67% being singletons. The sequencing input was memory CD4+ T cells sorted from blood. As for subset: CD45RA-negative fraction. This sequence originates from a man aged 30 to 45 in good health.

The CDR3 reads CASSSRGRGEQCF. CDR3 nucleotide sequence: TGTGCCAGCAGCTCGAGGGGGCGAGGCGAGCAGTGCTTC. The chain links TRBV5-4 to TRBJ2-7, with TRBD1 matching 7 bases. Germline CDR1 is SGHNT and CDR2 is YYREEE (reference sequence). This CDR3 region has 13 residues.